This T cell receptor (beta chain) was sequenced for a study of blood T cell repertoires in COVID-19. Overall study context: Acute and convalescent COVID-19 samples came from the United States, Italy and Spain. T cells, B-cell-depleted T cells, or PBMCs provided the cDNA or gDNA that served as material.

Authors' data handling: Estimated nucleated cell counts came from reference gene primer amplification. Data came from immunoSEQ multiplex PCR; TCRdb stores just in-frame clones and leaves some out. D and trimming come from the DNA, and the V and J calls and clone size come from that table. The sample lists 120,000 or so clones, 85% to 90% occurring once. This TCR was sampled from a woman aged 45-59 years with active or convalescent COVID-19. Sequenced input: peripheral blood.

The CDR3 region is CASSRYGVGTDTQYF. CDR3 bases: TGTGCCAGCTCTCGTTATGGAGTGGGCACAGATACGCAGTATTTT. The chain recombines TRBV18 with TRBJ2-3, with unresolved D. Germline V lookup: CDR1 KGHSH, CDR2 LQKENI. The V end lost 6 bases, the J end lost 1 base, and 14 bases lay between the germline ends. The CDR3 sequence is 15 residues long.